Below, one T cell receptor (beta chain) is given with its context. This sample was included in a study of blood T cell repertoires in COVID-19. As for the study in general: PBMCs, B-cell-depleted T cells, or T cells were the source of the cDNA or gDNA that made up the material.

Assay: immunoSEQ multiplex PCR; the TCRdb copy retains only in-frame clones and omits some. The sample consists of some 400,000 clones, approximately 90% of them appearing once. Participants' reported clinical history set cohort assignment. It was within 2 weeks before study entry that exposed participants met a COVID-19 case. The sample taken for sequencing was PBMCs or T cells enriched from blood (not recorded which). The origin of this receptor is a woman aged 40 to 55 who had been exposed to COVID-19.

In nucleotides, the CDR3 is TGTGCCAGCAGGACCGTAACAGGGGGCGGAGAGACCCAGTACTTC. Protein: CASRTVTGGGETQYF. The V gene is TRBV5-4, the J gene TRBJ2-5; 9 bases line up with TRBD1. The V segment lost 5 bases and the J segment 4 bases; nucleotides outside the gene matches: 9. Germline V lookup: CDR1 SGHNT, CDR2 YYREEE (reference sequence). The CDR3 covers 15 residues.